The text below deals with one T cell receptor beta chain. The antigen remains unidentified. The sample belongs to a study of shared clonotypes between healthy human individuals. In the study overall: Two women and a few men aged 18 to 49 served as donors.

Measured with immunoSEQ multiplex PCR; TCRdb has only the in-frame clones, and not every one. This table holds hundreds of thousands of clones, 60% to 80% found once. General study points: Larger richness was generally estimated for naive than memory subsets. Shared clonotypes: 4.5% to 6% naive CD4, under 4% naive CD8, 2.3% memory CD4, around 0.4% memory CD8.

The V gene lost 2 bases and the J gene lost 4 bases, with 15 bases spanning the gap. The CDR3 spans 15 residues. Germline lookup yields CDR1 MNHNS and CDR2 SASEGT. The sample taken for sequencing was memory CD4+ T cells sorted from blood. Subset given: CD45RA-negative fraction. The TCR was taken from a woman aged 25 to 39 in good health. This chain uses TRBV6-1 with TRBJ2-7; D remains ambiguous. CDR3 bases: TGTGCCAGCAGTGAACCGGGCACGAACCAATACGAGCAGTACTTC. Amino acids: CASSEPGTNQYEQYF.